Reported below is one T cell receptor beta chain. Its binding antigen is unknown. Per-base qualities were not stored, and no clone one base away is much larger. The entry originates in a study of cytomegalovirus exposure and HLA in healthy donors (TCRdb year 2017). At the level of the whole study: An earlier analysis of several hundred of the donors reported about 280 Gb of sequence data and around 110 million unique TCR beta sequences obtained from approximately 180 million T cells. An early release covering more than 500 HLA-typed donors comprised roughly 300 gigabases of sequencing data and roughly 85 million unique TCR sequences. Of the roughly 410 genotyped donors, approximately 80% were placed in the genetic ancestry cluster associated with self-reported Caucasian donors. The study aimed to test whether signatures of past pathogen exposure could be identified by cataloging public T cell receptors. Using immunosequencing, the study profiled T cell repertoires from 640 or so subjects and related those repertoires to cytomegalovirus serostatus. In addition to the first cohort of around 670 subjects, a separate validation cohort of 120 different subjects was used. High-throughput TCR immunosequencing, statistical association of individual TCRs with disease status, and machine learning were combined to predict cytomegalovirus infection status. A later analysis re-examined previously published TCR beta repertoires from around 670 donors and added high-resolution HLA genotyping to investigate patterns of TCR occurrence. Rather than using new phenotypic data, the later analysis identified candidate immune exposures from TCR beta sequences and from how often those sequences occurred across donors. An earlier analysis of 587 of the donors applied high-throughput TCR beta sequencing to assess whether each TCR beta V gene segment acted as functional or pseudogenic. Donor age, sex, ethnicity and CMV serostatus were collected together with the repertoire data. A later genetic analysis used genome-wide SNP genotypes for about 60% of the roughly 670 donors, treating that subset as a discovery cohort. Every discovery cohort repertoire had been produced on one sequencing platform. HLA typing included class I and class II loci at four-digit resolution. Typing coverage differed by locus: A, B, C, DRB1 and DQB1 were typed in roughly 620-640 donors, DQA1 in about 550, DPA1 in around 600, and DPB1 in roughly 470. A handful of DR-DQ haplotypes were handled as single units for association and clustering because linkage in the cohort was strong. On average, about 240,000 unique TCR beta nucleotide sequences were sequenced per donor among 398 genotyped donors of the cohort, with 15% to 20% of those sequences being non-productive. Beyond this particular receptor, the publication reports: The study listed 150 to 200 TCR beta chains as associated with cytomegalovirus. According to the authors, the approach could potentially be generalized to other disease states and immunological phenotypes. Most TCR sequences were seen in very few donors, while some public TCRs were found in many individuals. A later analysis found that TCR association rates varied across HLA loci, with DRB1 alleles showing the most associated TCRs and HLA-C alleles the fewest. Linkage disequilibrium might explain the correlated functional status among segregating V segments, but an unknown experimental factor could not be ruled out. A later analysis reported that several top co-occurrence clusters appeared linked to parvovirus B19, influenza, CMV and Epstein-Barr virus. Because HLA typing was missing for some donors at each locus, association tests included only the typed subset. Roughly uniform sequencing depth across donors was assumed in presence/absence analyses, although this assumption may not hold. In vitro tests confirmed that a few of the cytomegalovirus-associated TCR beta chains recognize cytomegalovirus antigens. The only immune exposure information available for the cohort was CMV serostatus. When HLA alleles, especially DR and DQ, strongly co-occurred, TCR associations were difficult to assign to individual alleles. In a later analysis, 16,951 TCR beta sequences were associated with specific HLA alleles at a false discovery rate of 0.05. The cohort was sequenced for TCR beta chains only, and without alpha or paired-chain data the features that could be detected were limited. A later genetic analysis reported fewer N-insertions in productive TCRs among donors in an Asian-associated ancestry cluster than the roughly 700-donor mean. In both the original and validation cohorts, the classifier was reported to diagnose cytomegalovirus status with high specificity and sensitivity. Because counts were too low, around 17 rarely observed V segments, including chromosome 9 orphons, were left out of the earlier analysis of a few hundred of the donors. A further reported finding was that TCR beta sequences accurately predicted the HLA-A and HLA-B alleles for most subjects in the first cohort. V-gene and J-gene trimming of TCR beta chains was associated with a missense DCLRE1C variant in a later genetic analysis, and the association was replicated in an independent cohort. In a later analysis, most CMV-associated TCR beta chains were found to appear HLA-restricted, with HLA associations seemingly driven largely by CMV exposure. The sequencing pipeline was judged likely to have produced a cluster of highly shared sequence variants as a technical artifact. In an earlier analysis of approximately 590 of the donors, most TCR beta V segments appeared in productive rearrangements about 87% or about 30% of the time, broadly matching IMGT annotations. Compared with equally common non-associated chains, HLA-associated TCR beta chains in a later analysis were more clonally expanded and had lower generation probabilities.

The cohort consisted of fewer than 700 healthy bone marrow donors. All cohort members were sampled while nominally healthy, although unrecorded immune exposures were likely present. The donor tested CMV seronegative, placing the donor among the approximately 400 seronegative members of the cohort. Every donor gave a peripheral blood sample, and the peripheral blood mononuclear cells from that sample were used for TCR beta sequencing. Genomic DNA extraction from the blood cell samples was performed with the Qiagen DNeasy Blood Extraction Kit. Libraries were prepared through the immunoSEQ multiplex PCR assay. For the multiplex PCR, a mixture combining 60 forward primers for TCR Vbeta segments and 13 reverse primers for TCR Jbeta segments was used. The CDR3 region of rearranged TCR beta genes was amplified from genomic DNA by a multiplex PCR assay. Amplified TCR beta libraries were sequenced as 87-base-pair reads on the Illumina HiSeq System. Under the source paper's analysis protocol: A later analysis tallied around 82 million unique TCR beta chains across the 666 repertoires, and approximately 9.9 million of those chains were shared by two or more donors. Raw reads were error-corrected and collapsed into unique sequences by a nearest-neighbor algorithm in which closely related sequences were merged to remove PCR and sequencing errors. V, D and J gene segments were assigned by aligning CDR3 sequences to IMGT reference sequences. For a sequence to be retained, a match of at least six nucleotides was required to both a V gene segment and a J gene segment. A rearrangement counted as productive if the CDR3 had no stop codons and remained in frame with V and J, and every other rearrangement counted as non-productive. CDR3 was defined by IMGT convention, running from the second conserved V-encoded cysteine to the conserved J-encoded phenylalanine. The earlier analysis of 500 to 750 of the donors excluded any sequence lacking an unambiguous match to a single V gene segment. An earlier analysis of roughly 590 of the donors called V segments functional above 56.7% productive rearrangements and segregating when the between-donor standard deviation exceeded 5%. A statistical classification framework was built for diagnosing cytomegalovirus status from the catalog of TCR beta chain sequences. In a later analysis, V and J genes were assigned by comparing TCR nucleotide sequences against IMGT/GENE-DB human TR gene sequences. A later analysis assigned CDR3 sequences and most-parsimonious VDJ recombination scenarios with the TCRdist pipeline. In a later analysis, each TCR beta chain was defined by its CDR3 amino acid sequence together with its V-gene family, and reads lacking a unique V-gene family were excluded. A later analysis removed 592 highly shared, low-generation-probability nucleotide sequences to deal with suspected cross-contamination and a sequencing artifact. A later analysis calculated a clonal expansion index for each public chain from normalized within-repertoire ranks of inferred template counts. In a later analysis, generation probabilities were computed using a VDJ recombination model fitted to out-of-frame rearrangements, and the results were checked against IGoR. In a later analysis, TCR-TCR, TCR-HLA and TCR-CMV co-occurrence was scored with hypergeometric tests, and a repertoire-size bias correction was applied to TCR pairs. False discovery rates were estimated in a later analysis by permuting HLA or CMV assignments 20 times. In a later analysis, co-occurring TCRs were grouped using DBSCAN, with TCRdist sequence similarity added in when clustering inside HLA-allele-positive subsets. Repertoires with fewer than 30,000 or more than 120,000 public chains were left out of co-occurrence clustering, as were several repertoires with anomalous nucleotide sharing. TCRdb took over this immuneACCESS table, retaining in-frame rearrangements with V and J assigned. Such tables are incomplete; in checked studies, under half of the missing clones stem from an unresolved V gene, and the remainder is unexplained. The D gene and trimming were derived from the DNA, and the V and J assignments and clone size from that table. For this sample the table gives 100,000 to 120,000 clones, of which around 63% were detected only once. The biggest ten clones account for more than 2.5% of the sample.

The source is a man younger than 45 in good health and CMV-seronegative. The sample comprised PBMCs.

The CDR3 region reads CASSLLAASGNTIYF. The sequence in DNA is TGTGCCAGCAGTTTATTGGCTGCCTCTGGAAACACCATATATTTT. The chain couples TRBV28 to TRBJ1-3, with the D gene not clear enough to name. Based on the germline V gene, the CDR1 and CDR2 sequences are MDHEN and SYDVKM. From the cysteine up to the phenylalanine, the CDR3 has a length of 15 residues. Just CDR3 DNA is preserved here, 45 bases in frame from base 1. V is pared back by 1 base and J by 0 bases, with 7 bases lying between the germline termini.